The 30 T cell receptor beta chains below all came from one sample that was sequenced in a study of cytomegalovirus exposure and HLA in healthy donors. With 60 Vbeta and 13 Jbeta primers, the PCR was carried out. The protocol was immunoSEQ multiplex PCR, while the TCRdb copy is restricted to in-frame clones and leaves out a portion. The sample holds approximately 130,000 clones; under 85% are singletons and the top ten take around 5.8%. Specimen: PBMCs. These receptors all stem from a man younger than 35 in good health and CMV-seropositive.

This chain links TRBV6-1 with TRBJ1-2, with D tentatively TRBD1 (6 bases). V was cut by 4 bases and J by 5 bases, with 20 bases left in between. Looked up from germline, CDR1 is MNHNS and CDR2 is SASEGT. The CDR3 runs to 16 residues. The CDR3 spells CASSVRGGNGNYGYTF. In DNA, the CDR3 is TGTGCCAGCAGTGTCCGAGGGGGTAATGGGAATTATGGCTACACCTTC.

This rearrangement joins TRBV28 to TRBJ1-6; 9 positions match TRBD1. The CDR3 covers 15 residues. Germline assignment: CDR1 MDHEN and CDR2 SYDVKM. Germline trimming cut 1 base from V and 9 bases from J; bases unmatched to any gene: 4. CDR3 residues: CASSLLGTGPSPLHF. CDR3 sequence (DNA): TGTGCCAGCAGTTTATTGGGGACAGGGCCTTCACCCCTCCACTTT.

J is TRBJ1-1 and V is TRBV15, with D possibly being TRBD1 (5 bases). Per the germline V gene, CDR1 is LNHNV and CDR2 is YYDKDF (reference sequence). The CDR3 length is 14 residues. The V gene lost 0 bases and the J gene lost 7 bases, with 12 bases spanning the gap. In nucleotides, the CDR3 is TGTGCCACCAGCAGAGATCAGGGCGGCGATGAAGCTTTCTTT. Translating it yields CATSRDQGGDEAFF.

V is TRBV4-1 and J is TRBJ1-2; 9 bases match TRBD1. Germline loops: CDR1 MGHRA, CDR2 YSYEKL. V shed 3 bases and J 6 bases; nucleotides not matched to a gene: 8. This CDR3 is 15 amino acids long. Here the CDR3 DNA reads TGCGCCAGCAGCCATTACAGGGGGCAGTTTAATGGCTACACCTTC. Its translation: CASSHYRGQFNGYTF.

This clone was seen only a few times. The chain has TRBV11-2 and TRBJ2-3; unclear D gene. The CDR3 is made up of 14 amino acids. Germline CDR1 SGHAT, CDR2 FQNNGV. V lost 5 bases and J 2 bases, leaving 11 bases between the germline ends. The CDR3 bases are TGTGCCAGCAGCCGCTGGAGCGCCACAGATACGCAGTATTTT. Its translation: CASSRWSATDTQYF.

The genes are TRBV19 and TRBJ2-1, with D possibly matching TRBD2 (5 bases). V lost 3 bases, J lost 11 bases, and 11 bases lay in between. Germline V gives CDR1 LNHDA, CDR2 SQIVND (reference sequence). The CDR3 is 12 amino acids. This chain's CDR3 is CASSIGRTQQFF. For the CDR3, the DNA is TGTGCCAGTAGTATTGGCCGGACTCAGCAGTTCTTC.

This CDR3 is CAWGEGTRTYEQYF. The CDR3 region has the DNA TGTGCCTGGGGGGAGGGGACTAGAACCTACGAGCAGTACTTC. The V gene is TRBV30, the J gene TRBJ2-7; 8 bases agree with TRBD2. The V gene's germline CDR1 is GTSNPN and CDR2 SVGIG (reference sequence). J was trimmed by 2 bases and V by 5 bases; bases with no gene match: 8. This CDR3 comprises 14 residues.

The chain employs TRBV5-4 and TRBJ2-1; 9 bases align to TRBD2. Germline-derived CDR1 and CDR2 are SGHNT and YYREEE (reference sequence). This CDR3 contains 19 residues. With 1 base clipped from V and 6 bases from J, the junction kept 17 bases outside the gene matches. CDR3 nucleotides: TGTGCCAGCAGCTTGAGAGGTATTAGCGGGGGACCGCCCCTCAATGAGCAGTTCTTC. It yields the protein CASSLRGISGGPPLNEQFF.

V gene TRBV7-8 combines with J gene TRBJ2-1; D might be TRBD2 (5 bases). This CDR3 spans 14 amino acids. Germline CDR1 SGHVS, CDR2 FQNEAQ. V was clipped by 5 bases and J by 1 base, with 9 bases between them. In DNA, the CDR3 is TGTGCCAGCAGCCCGCGGGCATCCTACAATGAGCAGTTCTTC. Protein: CASSPRASYNEQFF.

This sequence joins TRBV28 and TRBJ1-4, with 9 bases identical to TRBD1. V lost 4 bases and J lost 4; bases outside the gene matches: 7. The CDR3 covers 16 residues. The germline V gene has CDR1 MDHEN and CDR2 SYDVKM. The CDR3: CASSSTQGALNEKLFF. DNA for the CDR3: TGTGCCAGCAGTTCCACACAGGGGGCACTTAATGAAAAACTGTTTTTT.

This CDR3 reads CASSPRGGVGNQPQHF. DNA for the CDR3: TGTGCCAGCAGCCCCCGGGGGGGCGTCGGCAATCAGCCCCAGCATTTT. The rearrangement links TRBV5-5 to TRBJ1-5; weak D call: TRBD1 (6 bases). Trimming stripped 4 bases from V and 2 bases from J, with 16 bases between. Germline assignment: CDR1 SGHKS and CDR2 YYEKEE (reference sequence). The CDR3 runs 16 residues. Drawing the rest from reference TRBV5-5 and TRBJ1-5, the complete variable domain is DAGVTQSPTHLIKTRGQQVTLRCSPISGHKSVSWYQQVLGQGPQFIFQYYEKEERGRGNFPDRFSARQFPNYSSELNVNALLLGDSALYLCASSPRGGVGNQPQHFGDGTRLSIL.

The chain couples TRBV13 to TRBJ2-4; the match to TRBD2 covers 15 bases. Germline lookup yields CDR1 PRHDT and CDR2 FYEKMQ (reference sequence). CDR3 size: 15 residues. With 3 bases clipped from V and 7 bases from J, the junction kept 1 base outside the gene matches. The chain's CDR3 is CASSLGTSGRNIQYF. CDR3 sequence (DNA): TGTGCCAGCAGCTTGGGGACTAGCGGGAGGAACATTCAGTACTTC.

The sample holds one count of this clone. The V and J genes are TRBV11-2 and TRBJ1-2, with 9 bases fitting TRBD1. This CDR3 has 16 residues. Germline V gene data show CDR1 as SGHAT and CDR2 as FQNNGV. V dropped 4 bases and J dropped 3; count of bases not matched to a gene: 9. The CDR3 loop reads CASSSSRDRVDYGYTF. The CDR3 region has the DNA TGTGCCAGCAGCTCCTCCCGGGACAGGGTTGACTATGGCTACACCTTC.

Only a few counts were recorded for this clone. The V and J genes are TRBV28 and TRBJ2-7; TRBD1 agrees at 11 bases. The CDR3 totals 15 residues. Germline lookup yields CDR1 MDHEN and CDR2 SYDVKM. V shed 5 bases, J shed 3 bases, and the junction held 6 bases outside the gene matches. The CDR3: CASSPLGQGVYEQYF. The CDR3 DNA sequence: TGTGCCAGCAGTCCTTTGGGACAGGGGGTCTACGAGCAGTACTTC.

Worth noting for this clone: One junction end does not reproduce the germline sequence, and a read error may be involved. Other DNA sequences in this sample translate to the same CDR3. V and J are TRBV4-1 and TRBJ2-7; 8 nucleotides match TRBD1. This CDR3 has 17 amino acids. CDR1 is MGHRA and CDR2 is YSYEKL in the germline V gene. In DNA form, the CDR3 reads TGCGCCAGCAGTCAAGCCCTGGGACAGGCACCCTCCTACGAGCAGTACTTC. This codes for CASSQALGQAPSYEQYF.

The chain is built from TRBV27 and TRBJ2-7; D is unclear. CDR1 is MNHEY, CDR2 SMNVEV, per germline (reference sequence). V gave up 3 bases and J gave up 3 bases, with 6 bases separating them. This CDR3 has 12 amino acids. CDR3: CASSLADYEQYF. For the CDR3, the DNA is TGTGCCAGCAGTTTGGCAGACTACGAGCAGTACTTC.

The V call is TRBV11-2, the J call TRBJ1-3; 8 nucleotides align to TRBD1. Germline CDR1 is SGHAT and CDR2 is FQNNGV. With 5 bases clipped from V and 0 bases from J, the junction kept 6 bases outside the gene matches. CDR3 length: 16 residues. Here the CDR3 reads CASSGDRGNSGNTIYF. CDR3 DNA: TGTGCCAGCAGCGGAGACAGGGGAAACTCTGGAAACACCATATATTTT.

The chain links TRBV27 to TRBJ2-1; D is undetermined. This CDR3 is built from 13 residues. V lost 0 bases and J 7 bases, leaving 7 bases between the germline ends. Germline values: CDR1 MNHEY, CDR2 SMNVEV (reference sequence). This CDR3 is CASSLSQVNEQFF. CDR3 in DNA: TGTGCCAGCAGTTTATCGCAGGTAAATGAGCAGTTCTTC.

This clone appeared once. This chain uses TRBV14 with TRBJ2-7; possible D gene TRBD1, 5 bases. Germline loops: CDR1 SGHDN, CDR2 FVKESK. The CDR3 is 13 amino acids. V was shortened by 4 bases and J by 7 bases, with 14 bases between the two germline ends. The CDR3 here is CASSRSRQIEQYF. CDR3 DNA sequence: TGTGCCAGCAGCCGCTCTCGACAGATTGAGCAGTACTTC.

The rearrangement links TRBV30 to TRBJ2-1, with 8 bases fitting TRBD2. This CDR3 has 16 amino acids. The V and J ends lost 2 bases and 4 bases, in that order; junction bases with no gene match: 10. Germline CDR1 reads GTSNPN; CDR2 reads SVGIG (reference sequence). For the CDR3, the DNA is TGTGCCTGGAGTCCCGCGATAGCGGGGAAGTACAATGAGCAGTTCTTC. Encoded protein: CAWSPAIAGKYNEQFF.

This clone was counted a single time. This rearrangement joins TRBV7-9 to TRBJ2-7, with D possibly being TRBD1 (5 bases). There are 16 residues in the CDR3. Trimming took 0 bases from V and 5 from J, leaving 17 bases between them. Per the germline V gene, CDR1 is SEHNR and CDR2 is FQNEAQ (reference sequence). CDR3 sequence reads: CASSLALWQGRNEQYF. CDR3 nucleotides: TGTGCCAGCAGCTTAGCGTTGTGGCAGGGTCGAAACGAGCAGTACTTC.

This chain joins TRBV6-1 and TRBJ2-7; 10 bases are shared with TRBD1. Germline lookup yields CDR1 MNHNS and CDR2 SASEGT. The CDR3 consists of 16 residues. The ends lost 8 bases at V and 5 bases at J; junction bases unmatched: 15. CDR3 region: CASGVFRQGARNEQYF. For the CDR3, the DNA is TGTGCCAGCGGTGTATTTCGACAGGGGGCGAGGAACGAGCAGTACTTC.

The V and J genes are TRBV25-1 and TRBJ1-6, with no clear D. CDR3 length: 15 residues. The V gene's germline CDR1 is MGHDK and CDR2 SYGVNS. V was cut by 0 bases and J by 9 bases, with 12 bases left in between. CDR3 DNA sequence: TGTGCCAGCAGTGAATATAGAGTTGGTGGTTCACCCCTCCACTTT. It translates to CASSEYRVGGSPLHF.

The rearrangement links TRBV9 to TRBJ1-5, with a possible D match to TRBD1 (5 bases). There are 14 residues in the CDR3. Looked up from germline, CDR1 is SGDLS and CDR2 is YYNGEE. Trimming removed 4 bases at V and 4 bases at J, with 12 bases between. The CDR3 region is CASSPWGRNQPQHF. For the CDR3, the DNA is TGTGCCAGCAGCCCCTGGGGCAGAAATCAGCCCCAGCATTTT.

The rearrangement uses TRBV5-4 and TRBJ1-5; maybe TRBD1 (5 bases). The CDR3 extends over 16 amino acids. The ends were cut back, 4 bases at V and 1 base at J, with 15 bases in the middle. Germline V gene data show CDR1 as SGHNT and CDR2 as YYREEE (reference sequence). The DNA for the CDR3 is TGTGCCAGCAGCCCTACCCCAGGGTCGAGCAATCAGCCCCAGCATTTT. Encoded protein: CASSPTPGSSNQPQHF.

V is TRBV13 and J is TRBJ2-1, with TRBD2 matching 10 bases. The V and J ends lost 2 bases and 3 bases, in that order; junction bases with no gene match: 1. From germline, CDR1 is PRHDT and CDR2 FYEKMQ (reference sequence). The CDR3 length is 15 residues. CDR3 sequence: CASSLRTSGYNEQFF. CDR3 in DNA: TGTGCCAGCAGCTTACGGACTAGCGGCTACAATGAGCAGTTCTTC.

This clone was observed once. The V and J genes are TRBV6-5 and TRBJ2-3, with D perhaps matching TRBD2 (7 bases). Trimming stripped 6 bases from V and 2 bases from J, with 12 bases between. Germline CDR1 reads MNHEY; CDR2 reads SVGAGI. The CDR3 has 14 amino acids. The CDR3 spells CASRGGPPTDTQYF. CDR3 bases: TGTGCCAGCAGGGGGGGGCCCCCCACAGATACGCAGTATTTT.

V is TRBV7-9 and J is TRBJ2-7; D might be TRBD2 (5 bases). The CDR3 runs to 17 residues. V was trimmed by 5 bases and J by 1 base, leaving 21 bases between them. Germline V gene data show CDR1 as SEHNR and CDR2 as FQNEAQ (reference sequence). The DNA of the CDR3 is TGTGCCAGCAGCAATTTCGTAGAGGACTCCTCTTCCTACGAGCAGTACTTC. This sequence encodes CASSNFVEDSSSYEQYF.

This rearrangement joins TRBV4-1 to TRBJ2-1, with TRBD1 matching over 7 bases. The V segment lost 1 base and the J segment 6 bases; nucleotides outside the gene matches: 6. This CDR3 region has 15 residues. Germline CDR1 is MGHRA and CDR2 is YSYEKL. CDR3 nucleotides: TGCGCCAGCAGCCAAGGCCGACAGGGTTTCAATGAGCAGTTCTTC. Residues: CASSQGRQGFNEQFF.

The count of this clone is one. This chain links TRBV5-6 with TRBJ1-4; the D is unclear. V was clipped by 1 base and J by 3 bases, with 4 bases between them. The CDR3 spans 13 residues. CDR1 is SGHDT, CDR2 YYEEEE, per germline. The CDR3: CASSLRANEKLFF. The DNA of the CDR3 is TGTGCCAGCAGCTTGCGGGCTAATGAAAAACTGTTTTTT.